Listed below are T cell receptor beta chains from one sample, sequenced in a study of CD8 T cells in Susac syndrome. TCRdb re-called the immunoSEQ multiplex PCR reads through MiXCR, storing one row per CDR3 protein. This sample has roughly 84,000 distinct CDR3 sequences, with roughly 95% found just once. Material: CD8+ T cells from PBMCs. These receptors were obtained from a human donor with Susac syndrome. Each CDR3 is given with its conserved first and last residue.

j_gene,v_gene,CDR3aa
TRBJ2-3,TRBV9,CASSRQGTDTQYF
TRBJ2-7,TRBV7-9,CASSPVGSSYEQYF
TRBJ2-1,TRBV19,CASSMAQREREGPYNEQFF
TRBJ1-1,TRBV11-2,CASSLVGAEAFF
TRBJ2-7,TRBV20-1,CSALRSGYTYEQYF
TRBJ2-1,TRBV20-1,CSAGTSGRAIYNEQFF
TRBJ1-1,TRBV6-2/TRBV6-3,CASTVARTNTEAFF
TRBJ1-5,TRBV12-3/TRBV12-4,CASSPPGSTTAQHF
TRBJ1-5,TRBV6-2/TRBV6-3,CASSYANQPQHF
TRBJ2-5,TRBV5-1,CASSSGTHQETQYF
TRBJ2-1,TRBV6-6,CASSYSQQGGYNEQFF
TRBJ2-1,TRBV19,CASSLTSVHEQFF
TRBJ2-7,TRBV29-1,CSSGRGNEQYF
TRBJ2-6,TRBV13,CASSFGQGFSGANVLTF
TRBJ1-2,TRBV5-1,CASSLEPVRYGYTF
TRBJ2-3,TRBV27,CASTQAGGPTDTQYF
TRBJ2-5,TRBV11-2,CASRAIRGVRKETQYF
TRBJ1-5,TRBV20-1,CSARDRLRGSGNQPQHF
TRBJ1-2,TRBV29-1,CSVVEFQGIYGYTF
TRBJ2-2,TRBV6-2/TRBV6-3,CAGRSLLHRELFF
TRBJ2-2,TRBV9,CASSDSRELFF
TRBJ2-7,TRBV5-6,CASSLAGRVVEQYF
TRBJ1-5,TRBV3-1,CASSQEFTGPNQPQHF
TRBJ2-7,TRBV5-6,CASAGTTSYEQYF
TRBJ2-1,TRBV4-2,CASSQEDSSYNEQFF
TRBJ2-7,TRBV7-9,CASSLTSGRTYEQYF
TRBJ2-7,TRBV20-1,CSSQGVSYEQYF
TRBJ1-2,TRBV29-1,CSVNRDSSYGYTF
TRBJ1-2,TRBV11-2,CASSLDRSLTFYGYTF
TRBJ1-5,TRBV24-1,CATSGTNQPQHF
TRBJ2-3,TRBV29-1,CSVSELAGGPGDTQYF
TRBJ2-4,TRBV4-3,CASSQDGDRGAKNIQYF
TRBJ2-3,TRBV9,CASSARLAGGITDTQYF
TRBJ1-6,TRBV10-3,CAISYRILGSPLHF
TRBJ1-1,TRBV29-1,CSADREETEAFF
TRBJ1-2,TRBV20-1,CSASPGTGIPYYGYTF
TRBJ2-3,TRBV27,CASSLYSTGTDTQYF
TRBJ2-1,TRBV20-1,CSARDQVTGMSNEQFF
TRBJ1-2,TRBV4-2,CASSQENAGGYLYGYTF
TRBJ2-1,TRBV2,CASSEAGLAGDNEQFF
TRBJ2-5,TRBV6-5,CASSYTVWGEQETQYF
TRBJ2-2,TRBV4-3,CASSQVTGTGELFF
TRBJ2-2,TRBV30,CAWRRLAGELFF